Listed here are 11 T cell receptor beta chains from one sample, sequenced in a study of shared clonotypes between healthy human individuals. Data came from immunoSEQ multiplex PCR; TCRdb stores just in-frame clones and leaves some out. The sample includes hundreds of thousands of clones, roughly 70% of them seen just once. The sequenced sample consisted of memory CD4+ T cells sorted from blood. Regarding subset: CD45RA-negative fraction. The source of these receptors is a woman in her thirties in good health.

This CDR3 reads CAISDEGNTGELFF. CDR3 DNA: TGTGCCATCAGTGATGAGGGGAACACCGGGGAGCTGTTTTTT. This sequence joins TRBV10-3 and TRBJ2-2, with D possibly TRBD2 on 5 matching bases. The CDR3 loop spans 14 amino acids. The ends were cut back, 3 bases at V and 1 base at J, with 6 bases in the middle. The germline V gene has CDR1 ENHRY and CDR2 SYGVKD.

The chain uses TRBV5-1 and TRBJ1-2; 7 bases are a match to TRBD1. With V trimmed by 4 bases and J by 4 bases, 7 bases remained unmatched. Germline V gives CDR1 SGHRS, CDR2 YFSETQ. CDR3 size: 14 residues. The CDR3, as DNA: TGCGCCAGCAGCGTAACGACAGGGACCTATGGCTACACCTTC. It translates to CASSVTTGTYGYTF.

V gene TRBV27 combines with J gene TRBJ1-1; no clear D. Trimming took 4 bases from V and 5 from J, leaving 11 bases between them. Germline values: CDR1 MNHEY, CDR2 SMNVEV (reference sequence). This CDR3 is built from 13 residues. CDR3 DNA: TGTGCCAGCAGTTCCTATAGGGAAACTGAAGCTTTCTTT. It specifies CASSSYRETEAFF.

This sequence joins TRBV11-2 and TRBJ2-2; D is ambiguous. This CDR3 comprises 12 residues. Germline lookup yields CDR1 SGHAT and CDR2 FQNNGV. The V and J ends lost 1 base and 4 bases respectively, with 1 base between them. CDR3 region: CASSLVTGELFF. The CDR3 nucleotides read TGTGCCAGCAGCTTAGTCACCGGGGAGCTGTTTTTT.

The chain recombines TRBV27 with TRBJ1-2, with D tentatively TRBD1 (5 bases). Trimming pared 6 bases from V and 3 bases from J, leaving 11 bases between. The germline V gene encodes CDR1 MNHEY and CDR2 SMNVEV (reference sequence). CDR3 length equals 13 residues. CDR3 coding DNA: TGTGCCAGCAGACGCGGGACGGACTATGGCTACACCTTC. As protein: CASRRGTDYGYTF.

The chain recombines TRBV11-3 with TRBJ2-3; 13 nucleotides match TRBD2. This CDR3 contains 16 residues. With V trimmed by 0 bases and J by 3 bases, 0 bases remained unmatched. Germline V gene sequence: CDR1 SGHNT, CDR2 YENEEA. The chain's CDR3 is CASSLELAGGTDTQYF. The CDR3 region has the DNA TGTGCCAGCAGCTTAGAACTAGCGGGAGGGACAGATACGCAGTATTTT.

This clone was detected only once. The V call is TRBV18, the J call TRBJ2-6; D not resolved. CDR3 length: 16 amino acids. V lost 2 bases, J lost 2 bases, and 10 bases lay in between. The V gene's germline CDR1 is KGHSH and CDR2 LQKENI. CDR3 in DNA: TGTGCCAGCTCACCAACGAAGGAGACTGGGGCCAACGTCCTGACTTTC. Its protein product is CASSPTKETGANVLTF.

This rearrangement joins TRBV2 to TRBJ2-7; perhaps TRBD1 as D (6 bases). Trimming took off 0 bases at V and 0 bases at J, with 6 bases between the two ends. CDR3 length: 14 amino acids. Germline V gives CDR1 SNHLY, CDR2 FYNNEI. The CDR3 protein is CASSEAGASYEQYF. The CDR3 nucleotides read TGTGCCAGCAGTGAAGCGGGGGCCTCCTACGAGCAGTACTTC.

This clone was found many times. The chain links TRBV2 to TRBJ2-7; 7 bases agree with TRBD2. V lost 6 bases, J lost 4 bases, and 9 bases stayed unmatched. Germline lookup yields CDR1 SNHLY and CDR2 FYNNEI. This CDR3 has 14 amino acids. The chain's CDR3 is CASSPREGLYEQYF. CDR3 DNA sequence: TGTGCCAGCAGCCCCAGGGAGGGTTTGTACGAGCAGTACTTC.

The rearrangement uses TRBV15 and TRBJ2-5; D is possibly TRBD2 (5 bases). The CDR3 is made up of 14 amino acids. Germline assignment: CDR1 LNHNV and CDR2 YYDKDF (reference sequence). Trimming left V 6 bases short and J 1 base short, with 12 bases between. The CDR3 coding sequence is TGTGCCACCAGAAACAGCGGAATCCAAGAGACCCAGTACTTC. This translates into CATRNSGIQETQYF.

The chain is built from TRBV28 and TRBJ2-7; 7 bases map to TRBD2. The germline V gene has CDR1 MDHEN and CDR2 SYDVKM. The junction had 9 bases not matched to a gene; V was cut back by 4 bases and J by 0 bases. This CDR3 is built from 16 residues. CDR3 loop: CASSYSGLADSYEQYF. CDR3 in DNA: TGTGCCAGCAGTTACTCCGGGCTAGCGGACTCCTACGAGCAGTACTTC.